The 31 T cell receptor beta chains below all came from one sample that was sequenced in a study of T cells in Graves' hyperthyroidism and ophthalmopathy. The source material, RNA transcripts, was used to amplify TCR beta CDR3 regions. The HTBI primer set served for first-round RT-PCR of the TCR CDR3. One entry per CDR3 protein results from TCRdb running MiXCR on the multiplex PCR reads. The repertoire holds 250,000 to 350,000 distinct CDR3 sequences, with roughly 15% as singletons. Material: blood. These receptors originate from a man aged 25 to 40 with Graves' hyperthyroidism.

V usage is TRBV9 and J usage is TRBJ1-2; TRBD1 matches 7 bases. The junction had 10 bases not matched to a gene; V was cut back by 4 bases and J by 7 bases. The CDR3 extends over 14 amino acids. CDR1 is SGDLS and CDR2 is YYNGEE in the germline V gene. CDR3 region: CASSLAVAGGGYTF. For the CDR3, the DNA is TGTGCCAGCAGCCTCGCTGTGGCAGGGGGTGGCTACACCTTC.

This clonotype was found once. V and J are TRBV19 and TRBJ2-1, with 7 bases that match TRBD2. CDR1 is LNHDA, CDR2 SQIVND, per germline (reference sequence). CDR3 size: 13 residues. The trim removed 3 bases at V and 10 bases at J, leaving 6 bases unmatched. The CDR3 DNA follows: TGTGCCAGTAGTATCTGGCCAGCGGGGGAGCAGTTCTTC. Translating it yields CASSIWPAGEQFF. The full variable domain, completed using reference TRBV19 and TRBJ2-1, is DGGITQSPKYLFRKEGQNVTLSCEQNLNHDAMYWYRQDPGQGLRLIYYSQIVNDFQKGDIAEGYSVSREKKESFPLTVTSAQKNPTAFYLCASSIWPAGEQFFGPGTRLTVL.

V usage is TRBV29-1 and J usage is TRBJ1-2, with 9 bases fitting TRBD1. Germline CDR1 is SQVTM and CDR2 is ANQGSEA. The CDR3 sequence is 11 residues long. The J segment lost 7 bases and the V segment lost 6 bases, leaving 3 bases of the junction unmatched. The CDR3 DNA is TGCAGCGTACAGGGGGCAAGTGGCTACACCTTC. Translating it yields CSVQGASGYTF.

This clonotype was detected many times. The V and J genes are TRBV9 and TRBJ2-7, with D hard to call. V was cut by 0 bases and J by 3 bases, with 10 bases left in between. CDR1 SGDLS and CDR2 YYNGEE come from the germline V gene. The CDR3 spans 14 residues. The CDR3 loop is CASSVGRLDYEQYF. The CDR3 DNA sequence: TGTGCCAGCAGCGTAGGCAGGCTGGACTACGAGCAGTACTTC.

For this clonotype: Possible read error: a much larger clone is one base away. V is TRBV29-1 and J is TRBJ2-3, with a weak D call TRBD1 (6 bases). Germline CDR1 and CDR2: SQVTM and ANQGSEA. The CDR3 totals 14 residues. CDR3 DNA sequence: TGCGGCGTATACAGGGCCCTCTCCACAGATACGCAGTATTTT. Protein sequence: CGVYRALSTDTQYF.

The rearrangement joins TRBV19 to TRBJ1-1; a possible D gene is TRBD1 (5 bases). The CDR3 has 14 residues. Trimming left V 4 bases short and J 3 bases short, with 12 bases between. Germline V gene sequence: CDR1 LNHDA, CDR2 SQIVND (reference sequence). CDR3 sequence: CASSSLGRYTEAFF. In DNA form, the CDR3 reads TGTGCCAGTAGTAGCCTGGGACGGTACACTGAAGCTTTCTTT.

The sample holds a few counts of this clonotype. The chain carries TRBV20-1 and TRBJ1-4; a possible D gene is TRBD1 (5 bases). This CDR3 comprises 11 residues. Germline CDR1 and CDR2: DFQATT and SNEGSKA (reference sequence). The CDR3 loop is CIAGGNEKLFF. CDR3 in DNA: TGCATCGCGGGGGGGAATGAAAAACTGTTTTTT.

V gene TRBV6-1 combines with J gene TRBJ2-2; D not certain. The CDR3 extends over 17 amino acids. Germline CDR1 reads MNHNS; CDR2 reads SASEGT. V lost 2 bases to trimming and J lost 0 bases, with 13 bases between them. CDR3 residues: CASSERWQLSNTGELFF. In DNA form, the CDR3 reads TGTGCCAGCAGTGAACGGTGGCAGCTCTCGAACACCGGGGAGCTGTTTTTT.

The chain recombines TRBV27 with TRBJ2-1, with 12 nucleotides matching TRBD2. Germline CDR1 and CDR2: MNHEY and SMNVEV (reference sequence). V lost 4 bases, J lost 7 bases, and 11 bases stayed unmatched. This CDR3 is 17 amino acids long. The chain's CDR3 is CASSYPSGRASGNEQFF. CDR3 in DNA: TGTGCCAGCAGTTACCCTAGCGGGAGGGCCTCGGGGAATGAGCAGTTCTTC.

This clonotype was counted at least ten times. V usage is TRBV12-3 or TRBV12-4 and J usage is TRBJ2-3, with D possibly TRBD2 on 5 matching bases. This CDR3 contains 14 residues. With 4 bases removed from V and 0 bases from J, the gap between germline ends came to 8 bases. The DNA for the CDR3 is TGTGCCAGCAGTTCGGACTCTAGCACAGATACGCAGTATTTT. This translates into CASSSDSSTDTQYF.

Ten or more counts support this clonotype. J is TRBJ2-6 and V is TRBV15, with D uncertain. The V end was cut by 7 bases, the J end by 0 bases, with 13 bases between. Looked up from germline, CDR1 is LNHNV and CDR2 is YYDKDF (reference sequence). The CDR3 loop spans 16 amino acids. CDR3 protein: CATTSERTSGANVLTF. The CDR3 bases are TGTGCCACCACCTCAGAAAGGACCTCTGGGGCCAACGTCCTGACTTTC.

The V gene is TRBV7-2, the J gene TRBJ2-1; 9 bases agree with TRBD2. The CDR3 is 15 residues long. V lost 5 bases, J lost 7 bases, and 9 bases stayed unmatched. Germline CDR1 SGHTA, CDR2 FQGNSA. The CDR3: CASSPWGSGGNEQFF. Written as DNA, the CDR3 is TGTGCCAGCAGCCCCTGGGGTAGCGGGGGTAATGAGCAGTTCTTC.

This clonotype has more than one count but fewer than ten. The CDR3 here is CASSLGGRAGGEQFF. CDR3 bases: TGCGCCAGCAGCTTGGGCGGGAGGGCCGGGGGTGAGCAGTTCTTC. This rearrangement joins TRBV5-1 to TRBJ2-1; 9 bases agree with TRBD2. From germline, CDR1 is SGHRS and CDR2 YFSETQ. The CDR3 totals 15 residues. The V and J ends lost 0 bases and 9 bases, in that order; junction bases with no gene match: 7.

This clonotype was counted many times. The V gene is TRBV13, the J gene TRBJ1-1; D is undetermined. The V and J ends lost 3 bases and 6 bases respectively, with 11 bases between them. Germline V CDR1 and CDR2: PRHDT, FYEKMQ (reference sequence). CDR3 length: 13 amino acids. The CDR3, as DNA: TGTGCCAGCAGCTTCGGACCCCAGGCTGAAGCTTTCTTT. It encodes CASSFGPQAEAFF.

This clonotype was observed a few times. This chain links TRBV19 with TRBJ2-1, with 8 bases fitting TRBD2. CDR1 is LNHDA and CDR2 is SQIVND in the germline V gene (reference sequence). The ends lost 2 bases at V and 2 bases at J; junction bases unmatched: 2. The CDR3 has 15 amino acids. In DNA, the CDR3 is TGTGCCAGTAGTATAAAAGCGGGGGCCTACAATGAGCAGTTCTTC. This codes for CASSIKAGAYNEQFF. The entire variable domain, with the rest obtained from reference TRBV19 and TRBJ2-1, is as follows: DGGITQSPKYLFRKEGQNVTLSCEQNLNHDAMYWYRQDPGQGLRLIYYSQIVNDFQKGDIAEGYSVSREKKESFPLTVTSAQKNPTAFYLCASSIKAGAYNEQFFGPGTRLTVL.

This clonotype was counted at least ten times. The chain uses TRBV29-1 and TRBJ2-7; 9 nucleotides line up with TRBD1. Germline V gene lookup returns CDR1 SQVTM and CDR2 ANQGSEA. J lost 6 bases, V lost 6 bases, and 21 bases had no gene match. The CDR3 runs to 17 residues. The CDR3 DNA reads TGCAGCGTCCGCTTAGGGGAGCCGGGACAGGGTTTCATCGAGCAGTACTTC. This encodes CSVRLGEPGQGFIEQYF.

As regards this clonotype: This may be a read error, as it is one base from a much larger clone. The V gene is TRBV28, the J gene TRBJ2-3; a weak D match, TRBD1 (6 bases). V dropped 4 bases and J dropped 5 bases, with 10 bases sitting between them. Germline V gene sequence: CDR1 MDHEN, CDR2 SYDVKM. This CDR3 region has 13 residues. Here the CDR3 reads CASSSDRKDTQYF. The DNA of the CDR3 is TGTGCCAGCAGTTCCGACAGGAAAGATACGCAGTATTTT. Drawing the rest from reference TRBV28 and TRBJ2-3, the complete variable domain is DVKVTQSSRYLVKRTGEKVFLECVQDMDHENMFWYRQDPGLGLRLIYFSYDVKMKEKGDIPEGYSVSREKKERFSLILESASTNQTSMYLCASSSDRKDTQYFGPGTRLTVL.

There are a few counts of this clonotype. The J gene is TRBJ2-5, the V gene TRBV5-1; either TRBD1 or TRBD2 may supply D (5 bases each). Germline V gene data show CDR1 as SGHRS and CDR2 as YFSETQ. Trimming stripped 2 bases from V and 2 bases from J, with 13 bases between. This CDR3 is 15 amino acids long. The CDR3: CASSFGSGPQETQYF. The DNA for the CDR3 is TGCGCCAGCAGCTTTGGTTCGGGGCCACAAGAGACCCAGTACTTC.

Many counts were recorded for this clonotype. This chain's CDR3 is CASGTSTVSRGNEQFF. CDR3 in DNA: TGTGCCAGTGGGACTAGCACTGTTTCCCGGGGCAATGAGCAGTTCTTC. The chain is built from TRBV12-3 or TRBV12-4 and TRBJ2-1; the match to TRBD2 covers 9 bases. The CDR3 runs 16 residues. Trimming cost V 9 bases and J 6 bases; bases outside gene matches: 15.

This clonotype appeared many times. The V and J genes are TRBV6-1 and TRBJ1-2; 7 bases are a match to TRBD1. This CDR3 region has 12 residues. V shed 11 bases and J 8 bases; nucleotides not matched to a gene: 11. Germline V gene lookup returns CDR1 MNHNS and CDR2 SASEGT. CDR3 coding DNA: TGTGCCGGAAGACGACAGGGAGGCGGCTACACCTTC. Protein product: CAGRRQGGGYTF.

V gene TRBV24-1 combines with J gene TRBJ2-1; TRBD2 matches 7 bases. The CDR3 is 16 amino acids. V lost 1 base, J lost 4 bases, and 6 bases stayed unmatched. Germline CDR1 and CDR2: KGHDR and SFDVKD. The chain's CDR3 is CATSDFGGRVYNEQFF. The CDR3 bases are TGTGCCACCAGTGATTTCGGCGGGAGAGTATACAATGAGCAGTTCTTC.

The J gene is TRBJ2-1, the V gene TRBV11-2; TRBD2 matches at 11 bases. From germline, CDR1 is SGHAT and CDR2 FQNNGV. V trimming: 7 bases; J trimming: 5 bases; junction bases outside the gene matches: 7. The CDR3 sequence is 15 residues long. CDR3 amino acids: CASNPGTSGNNEQFF. CDR3 nucleotide sequence: TGTGCCAGCAACCCCGGGACTAGCGGAAACAATGAGCAGTTCTTC.

A few counts support this clonotype. The rearrangement links TRBV25-1 to TRBJ1-2, with D possibly matching TRBD1 (5 bases). Germline assignment: CDR1 MGHDK and CDR2 SYGVNS. V was cut by 8 bases and J by 8 bases, with 12 bases left in between. This CDR3 is 11 amino acids long. For the CDR3, the DNA is TGTGCCAGCGGAGGTGGGGGAGGCTACACCTTC. It yields the protein CASGGGGGYTF.

J is TRBJ2-2 and V is TRBV15; D gene ambiguous. The V gene lost 3 bases and the J gene lost 1 base, with 6 bases spanning the gap. CDR1 and CDR2 (germline): LNHNV, YYDKDF (reference sequence). The CDR3 loop spans 14 amino acids. The CDR3 here is CATSRRQNTGELFF. The CDR3 DNA is TGTGCCACCAGCAGGAGACAGAACACCGGGGAGCTGTTTTTT.

At least ten counts were recorded for this clonotype. The genes are TRBV20-1 and TRBJ2-5; D possibly corresponds to TRBD2 (5 bases). Trimming took 5 bases from V and 1 from J, leaving 14 bases between them. Germline-derived CDR1 and CDR2 are DFQATT and SNEGSKA (reference sequence). The CDR3 is made up of 14 amino acids. CDR3 nucleotides: TGCAGTGCTCCCCCCCAGGACTCCCAAGAGACCCAGTACTTC. Translating it yields CSAPPQDSQETQYF.

This clonotype was seen only a few times. This chain joins TRBV4-1 and TRBJ2-7; D not certain. Trimming removed 0 bases at V and 6 bases at J, with 9 bases between. Germline CDR1 reads MGHRA; CDR2 reads YSYEKL. This CDR3 spans 13 amino acids. CDR3 in DNA: TGCGCCAGCAGCCAAGATAGGAGCGTCGAGCAGTACTTC. It encodes CASSQDRSVEQYF.

J is TRBJ2-3 and V is TRBV5-1; D is ambiguous. CDR1 and CDR2 from the germline V gene are SGHRS and YFSETQ. This CDR3 has 16 residues. The V gene lost 0 bases and the J gene lost 0 bases, with 11 bases spanning the gap. CDR3 coding DNA: TGCGCCAGCAGCTTGGCCGGGCTAGAGAGCACAGATACGCAGTATTTT. As protein: CASSLAGLESTDTQYF.

The chain links TRBV29-1 to TRBJ2-7; 7 nucleotides agree with TRBD2. V shed 7 bases, J shed 1 base, and the junction held 10 bases outside the gene matches. CDR3 length: 14 amino acids. Germline-derived CDR1 and CDR2 are SQVTM and ANQGSEA. Written as DNA, the CDR3 is TGCAGCGCCGTGGGGGGGAGACGGTCCTACGAGCAGTACTTC. Its protein is CSAVGGRRSYEQYF.

This clonotype was recorded many times. The V call is TRBV5-1, the J call TRBJ1-1, with a tentative D call TRBD1 (5 bases). V was shortened by 6 bases and J by 6 bases, with 21 bases between the two germline ends. The CDR3 is 15 amino acids. Germline V gene lookup returns CDR1 SGHRS and CDR2 YFSETQ. The CDR3 protein is CASTQYQGRRAEAFF. The DNA of the CDR3 is TGCGCCAGCACCCAATATCAGGGCAGGCGAGCTGAAGCTTTCTTT. Combining the CDR3 with reference TRBV5-1 and TRBJ1-1 gives the whole variable domain KAGVTQTPRYLIKTRGQQVTLSCSPISGHRSVSWYQQTPGQGLQFLFEYFSETQRNKGNFPGRFSGRQFSNSRSEMNVSTLELGDSALYLCASTQYQGRRAEAFFGQGTRLTVV.

This clonotype was detected many times. The chain recombines TRBV5-1 with TRBJ2-1; D gene unclear. Germline V gene sequence: CDR1 SGHRS, CDR2 YFSETQ. The V end was cut by 2 bases, the J end by 6 bases, with 9 bases between. The CDR3 has 13 amino acids. The CDR3 reads CASSLGPINEQFF. CDR3 DNA sequence: TGCGCCAGCAGCTTAGGGCCTATCAATGAGCAGTTCTTC.

The chain is built from TRBV5-4 and TRBJ2-5; no clear D gene. The CDR3 contains 16 residues. V shed 4 bases and J shed 2 bases, with 18 bases lying between them. The V gene's germline CDR1 is SGHNT and CDR2 YYREEE (reference sequence). In nucleotides, the CDR3 is TGTGCCAGCAGCCAGCAAGCGCGGAGAAGTCAAGAGACCCAGTACTTC. This sequence encodes CASSQQARRSQETQYF. The whole variable domain, filled in from reference TRBV5-4 and TRBJ2-5, reads ETGVTQSPTHLIKTRGQQVTLRCSSQSGHNTVSWYQQALGQGPQFIFQYYREEENGRGNFPPRFSGLQFPNYSSELNVNALELDDSALYLCASSQQARRSQETQYFGPGTRLLVL.